This T cell receptor beta chain comes out of a study of CD8+ T cells in alopecia areata (dated by TCRdb to the late 2010s). For the study in its entirety: The treated patients, all with moderate-to-severe alopecia areata, were enrolled in an open-label pilot trial of oral tofacitinib given at 5 to 10 mg twice daily. Tofacitinib was given for 6 to 18 months, followed by 6 months of follow-up off drug to assess delayed response and recurrence. The SALT score, which quantifies the percentage of affected scalp surface area, was used to measure disease severity in treated patients. High-throughput TCRbeta sequencing was used to examine T cell clonal expansion in alopecia areata in both the C3H/HeJ mouse model and human patients. Scalp tissue and sorted CD4+ and CD8+ peripheral blood T cells from patchy and totalis/universalis alopecia areata patients and from healthy controls were covered by human TCRbeta sequencing. Biopsies were taken from tofacitinib-treated patients at baseline and at 4 and 24 weeks of treatment, and a later scalp biopsy was taken in several of the tofacitinib-treated patients. Scalp clonality was compared among normal scalp (n=4), patchy alopecia areata scalp (n=8), and alopecia totalis/universalis scalp (n=8). RNA was extracted with the PAXgene miRNA kit for fixed scalp, the miRNeasy kit for PBMCs, and the RNeasy kit for mouse skin. TCRbeta CDR3 regions were amplified by immunoSEQ multiplex PCR with 35 Vbeta forward and 13 Jbeta reverse primers. Beyond this particular receptor, the publication reports: The treated cohort was small, with a single nonresponder, so links between baseline CD8+ expansion and response need larger studies. Compared with normal scalp, lesional scalp had higher clonality and more expanded CD8+ clones, particularly in alopecia totalis/universalis, a pattern that suggests antigenic drive. With tofacitinib, both scalp clonality and the number of expanded CD8+ clones among the top 100 scalp clones went down significantly. Many expanded lesional clones were found to persist in scalp and blood during tofacitinib treatment, and relapse after treatment cessation may be partly explained by this persistence. Scalp TCR repertoire analysis is complicated because resident alphabeta T cells in normal human skin are also sequenced, whereas mouse skin is dominated by gammadelta T cells. TCR sequences shared between patients were less clear than in mice, possibly partly because of HLA diversity in the patient population.

For this chain, trimming is 0 bases at the V end and 4 bases at the J end, and the number of junction bases without a gene match is 1. CDR1 and CDR2 are read off the germline V gene (reference sequence) as MNHEY and SMNVEV. From its cysteine to its phenylalanine, the CDR3 spans 14 amino acids. CDR3 DNA is the only sequence kept; it has 42 bases, read in frame from the first base. The library came from the immunoSEQ multiplex PCR assay. To provide template for TCR sequencing, every sample had RNA extracted and reverse transcribed into cDNA. First-strand cDNA was synthesized using SuperScript III with a 2:1 mix of oligo-dT and random hexamers. Amplification bias was assessed with a synthetic immune receptor repertoire, and residual bias was removed computationally. The paper's data handling went like this. Raw reads were preprocessed to remove errors, and CDR3 was defined according to IMGT conventions as the region from the conserved cysteine to phenylalanine. To get clonality, Shannon entropy was normalized by log2 of the number of productive unique TCRs and the result was subtracted from 1. Whether each scalp clone was CD4 or CD8 was inferred by checking scalp TCRbeta sequences against the CD4 and CD8 repertoires from sorted blood. Drawn from immuneACCESS, this table holds only the in-frame rearrangements with V and J called that TCRdb kept. Clones are partly lost; checked studies trace under half to an unresolved V gene and leave the rest unexplained. For V, J and clone size, that table is used; D and trimming come from the DNA. The sample yields approximately 180,000 clones; 40% to 65% were counted once. The ten largest account for under 14% of the sample.

Per the publication, the time point label means: about 25 weeks on oral tofacitinib. This specimen's treatment or condition label, per the study, means: oral pan-JAK inhibitor, 5-10 mg twice daily. Lesional scalp punch biopsies and peripheral blood were collected from alopecia areata patients. PBMCs were isolated by density centrifugation and stained for CD3, CD4 and CD8, and CD4+ and CD8+ T cells were sorted on a FACSAria. Worth noting for this clone: Which antigen it targets is not known. Nothing much larger sits one base from this clone, and base qualities are not available.

Material: CD8+ T cells sorted from blood, obtained at week 24, from a patient treated with tofacitinib. The sequence was obtained from a human donor with alopecia areata. The chain links TRBV27 with TRBJ1-2; 8 of the junction bases match TRBD1. The base sequence is TGTGCCAGCAGTTTATCCGGGACAGGCTATGGCTACACCTTC. Translated, it gives CASSLSGTGYGYTF.